The 29 T cell receptor beta chains below all came from one sample that was sequenced in a study of identical twins. TCRdb re-called the 5' RACE reads with MiXCR, one entry per CDR3 protein. This sample has hundreds of thousands of distinct CDR3 sequences, with 20% to 25% found just once. The data were also submitted as part of a second study, on yellow fever vaccine responses in identical twins.

Sequencing was carried out using CD4+ T cells sorted from blood. All receptors come from a woman aged 18-29 years in good health.

A few counts support this clonotype. This chain links TRBV11-3 with TRBJ2-1; tentatively, D is TRBD2 (5 bases). The V end lost 2 bases, the J end lost 1 base, and 12 bases lay between the germline ends. The germline V gene encodes CDR1 SGHNT and CDR2 YENEEA. The CDR3 covers 16 residues. CDR3 loop: CASSLRSGFSYNEQFF. In DNA form, the CDR3 reads TGTGCCAGCAGCTTAAGGTCGGGGTTTTCCTACAATGAGCAGTTCTTC.

This clonotype was counted only a few times. The gene calls are TRBV5-6 and TRBJ2-1; D not resolved. Trimming cost V 4 bases and J 0 bases, with 17 bases left between them. Germline CDR1 SGHDT, CDR2 YYEEEE. The CDR3 has 17 amino acids. The CDR3 DNA sequence: TGTGCCAGCAGCAACCCAGGAGAGATTAGCTCCTACAATGAGCAGTTCTTC. This translates into CASSNPGEISSYNEQFF.

In its sample, this clonotype was seen a few times. The J gene is TRBJ2-1, the V gene TRBV28, with D perhaps TRBD2 (5 bases). Germline lookup yields CDR1 MDHEN and CDR2 SYDVKM. Trimming cost V 6 bases and J 2 bases, with 17 bases left between them. This CDR3 comprises 16 residues. CDR3 DNA sequence: TGTGCCAGCAGAACCGAACTCCGGGGAGCCTACAATGAGCAGTTCTTC. Translating gives CASRTELRGAYNEQFF.

This clonotype appeared once. The V gene is TRBV24-1, the J gene TRBJ2-5; the D is unclear. Trimming took off 9 bases at V and 1 base at J, with 14 bases between the two ends. The CDR3 totals 14 residues. Germline V gene lookup returns CDR1 KGHDR and CDR2 SFDVKD. The CDR3 here is CATQAGRTQETQYF. As DNA, the CDR3 is TGTGCCACCCAGGCCGGCAGGACCCAAGAGACCCAGTACTTC.

The V call is TRBV5-8, the J call TRBJ2-3, with TRBD2 matching 13 bases. The V segment lost 3 bases and the J segment 12 bases; nucleotides outside the gene matches: 7. The CDR3 extends over 14 amino acids. Germline CDR1 is SGHTS and CDR2 is YDEGEE. Here the CDR3 reads CASSYRTSGGYQYF. For the CDR3, the DNA is TGTGCCAGCAGCTACAGGACTAGCGGGGGTTACCAGTATTTT.

The chain employs TRBV29-1 and TRBJ2-5; 9 bases line up with TRBD1. V was pared by 6 bases and J by 2 bases, with 7 bases of the junction left unmatched. CDR1 and CDR2 (germline): SQVTM, ANQGSEA. This CDR3 is 14 amino acids long. In nucleotides, the CDR3 is TGCAGCGTAAACAGGGGGCTGGCGCAAGAGACCCAGTACTTC. As protein: CSVNRGLAQETQYF.

V gene TRBV6-1 combines with J gene TRBJ1-5; D unresolved. V gave up 11 bases and J gave up 3 bases, with 11 bases separating them. Per germline, CDR1 MNHNS and CDR2 SASEGT. The CDR3 has 12 residues. The CDR3 here is CASARHNQPQHF. CDR3 bases: TGTGCCTCTGCTCGGCACAATCAGCCCCAGCATTTT.

This clonotype occurred a few times. The CDR3 DNA reads as TGCGCCAGCAGCCACTCCCGGACAACCGCCTACGAGCAGTACTTC. This gives the protein CASSHSRTTAYEQYF. J is TRBJ2-7 and V is TRBV4-1; TRBD1 might be the D (5 bases). Looked up from germline, CDR1 is MGHRA and CDR2 is YSYEKL. CDR3 length: 15 amino acids. V gave up 3 bases and J gave up 2 bases, with 14 bases separating them.

This clonotype was seen a few times. The chain links TRBV5-6 to TRBJ2-2, with a weak D call TRBD1 (6 bases). V was cut by 1 base and J by 0 bases, with 10 bases left in between. In germline, CDR1 is SGHDT, CDR2 YYEEEE. This CDR3 region has 16 residues. The CDR3 DNA reads as TGTGCCAGCAGCTTGCAGGGGCCCGCGAACACCGGGGAGCTGTTTTTT. Amino acids: CASSLQGPANTGELFF. The variable domain in full, with the rest retrieved from reference TRBV5-6 and TRBJ2-2, is DAGVTQSPTHLIKTRGQQVTLRCSPKSGHDTVSWYQQALGQGPQFIFQYYEEEERQRGNFPDRFSGHQFPNYSSELNVNALLLGDSALYLCASSLQGPANTGELFFGEGSRLTVL.

The chain uses TRBV20-1 and TRBJ1-1; no reliable D call. V lost 6 bases to trimming and J lost 1 base, with 15 bases between them. CDR3 length: 14 amino acids. Germline V CDR1 and CDR2: DFQATT, SNEGSKA (reference sequence). In nucleotides, the CDR3 is TGCAGTGCGTCAACTGGTCCGGGGAACACTGAAGCTTTCTTT. Translated: CSASTGPGNTEAFF.

The chain recombines TRBV5-6 with TRBJ2-7, with 8 bases identical to TRBD2. V dropped 4 bases and J dropped 7; count of bases not matched to a gene: 16. This CDR3 region has 16 residues. Germline lookup yields CDR1 SGHDT and CDR2 YYEEEE. The CDR3 sequence is CASSLITSGITQEQYF. CDR3 bases: TGTGCCAGCAGCCTAATAACTAGCGGAATTACCCAAGAGCAGTACTTC.

The V call is TRBV7-2, the J call TRBJ2-7; TRBD1 might be the D (6 bases). Trimming stripped 1 base from V and 3 bases from J, with 7 bases between. The CDR3 extends over 13 amino acids. Germline CDR1 SGHTA, CDR2 FQGNSA. The CDR3 loop reads CASSLVDSYEQYF. CDR3 bases: TGTGCCAGCAGCTTAGTGGACAGCTACGAGCAGTACTTC. The variable domain in full, completed from reference TRBV7-2 and TRBJ2-7, reads GAGVSQSPSNKVTEKGKDVELRCDPISGHTALYWYRQSLGQGLEFLIYFQGNSAPDKSGLPSDRFSAERTGGSVSTLTIQRTQQEDSAVYLCASSLVDSYEQYFGPGTRLTVT.

The V and J genes are TRBV15 and TRBJ2-7, with 11 bases fitting TRBD2. CDR3 length: 14 amino acids. The V segment lost 5 bases and the J segment 4 bases; nucleotides outside the gene matches: 4. Germline-derived CDR1 and CDR2 are LNHNV and YYDKDF (reference sequence). The CDR3 loop is CATSLWTSGYEQYF. DNA for the CDR3: TGTGCCACCAGCCTGTGGACTAGCGGGTACGAGCAGTACTTC.

The sample holds a few counts of this clonotype. The chain couples TRBV6-5 to TRBJ1-2, with D possibly being TRBD1 (5 bases). The CDR3 loop spans 14 amino acids. Germline values: CDR1 MNHEY, CDR2 SVGAGI. With 2 bases removed from V and 2 bases from J, the gap between germline ends came to 9 bases. Written as DNA, the CDR3 is TGTGCCAGCAGTTACGACAGTTCCAACTATGGCTACACCTTC. Its protein is CASSYDSSNYGYTF.

This chain links TRBV27 with TRBJ1-2; 7 bases agree with TRBD1. The CDR3 runs to 16 residues. The germline CDR1 and CDR2 sequences are MNHEY and SMNVEV (reference sequence). J lost 3 bases, V lost 4 bases, and 11 bases had no gene match. The chain's CDR3 is CASSSPGQRGDYGYTF. The DNA of the CDR3 is TGTGCCAGCAGTTCCCCGGGACAGAGAGGGGACTATGGCTACACCTTC.

The chain recombines TRBV2 with TRBJ2-2; possibly TRBD2 for D (6 bases). The CDR3 spans 15 residues. The V and J ends lost 6 bases and 0 bases respectively, with 11 bases between them. The V gene's germline CDR1 is SNHLY and CDR2 FYNNEI. CDR3: CASREGFANTGELFF. The CDR3 nucleotides read TGTGCCAGCAGGGAGGGGTTCGCGAACACCGGGGAGCTGTTTTTT.

This clonotype turned up a few times. The CDR3 here is CASSTLASGEQFF. The CDR3, as DNA: TGTGCCAGCAGCACTTTAGCGTCCGGTGAGCAGTTCTTC. V and J are TRBV7-9 and TRBJ2-1; a possible D gene is TRBD2 (5 bases). Trimming pared 5 bases from V and 9 bases from J, leaving 14 bases between. Germline V gives CDR1 SEHNR, CDR2 FQNEAQ (reference sequence). This CDR3 is 13 amino acids long.

This clonotype was observed a handful of times. The chain is built from TRBV12-3 or TRBV12-4 and TRBJ2-2, with 7 bases fitting TRBD2. V was clipped by 7 bases and J by 3 bases; unmatched bases: 8. This CDR3 region has 15 residues. The DNA for the CDR3 is TGTGCCAGCAACGGACGCGGGGGTTACACCGGGGAGCTGTTTTTT. Translating it yields CASNGRGGYTGELFF.

This clonotype was picked up a small number of times. The rearrangement links TRBV5-1 to TRBJ2-1; 7 bases align to TRBD1. The CDR3 runs 14 residues. Germline V gene lookup returns CDR1 SGHRS and CDR2 YFSETQ. The trim removed 7 bases at V and 6 bases at J, leaving 10 bases unmatched. CDR3 nucleotides: TGCGCCAGCCGACCGACAGGGCTTGCCAATGAGCAGTTCTTC. Amino acids: CASRPTGLANEQFF. The full variable domain, in which reference TRBV5-1 and TRBJ2-1 provide the parts outside the CDR3, is KAGVTQTPRYLIKTRGQQVTLSCSPISGHRSVSWYQQTPGQGLQFLFEYFSETQRNKGNFPGRFSGRQFSNSRSEMNVSTLELGDSALYLCASRPTGLANEQFFGPGTRLTVL.

Points on this clonotype: Since a much larger clone is just one base distant, this may be a read error. CDR3 in DNA: TGCGCCAGCAGCCTATCCGGGACAGTTTTGCCCGGGGAGCTGTATTTT. Its translation is CASSLSGTVLPGELYF. The chain is built from TRBV5-1 and TRBJ2-2, with 7 bases that match TRBD1. This CDR3 comprises 16 residues. Germline CDR1 and CDR2: SGHRS and YFSETQ.

The J gene is TRBJ2-5, the V gene TRBV13; 10 bases fit TRBD1. There are 15 residues in the CDR3. Unmatched junction bases numbered 7, after V lost 4 bases and J lost 5 bases. Germline V gene data show CDR1 as PRHDT and CDR2 as FYEKMQ (reference sequence). The CDR3 is CASSSRDRGYETQYF. Written as DNA, the CDR3 is TGTGCCAGCAGCTCCCGGGACAGGGGTTACGAGACCCAGTACTTC.

The CDR3 loop is CASSVVDRATDTQYF. The CDR3 DNA reads as TGTGCCAGCAGCGTAGTCGACAGGGCAACAGATACGCAGTATTTT. V and J are TRBV9 and TRBJ2-3; 7 nucleotides line up with TRBD1. The CDR3 covers 15 residues. Losses at the gene ends were 0 bases for V and 3 bases for J; bases not matched to a gene: 4. The germline V gene has CDR1 SGDLS and CDR2 YYNGEE.

This clonotype was seen only a few times. J is TRBJ2-3 and V is TRBV4-1; 16 nucleotides match TRBD2. Germline V gives CDR1 MGHRA, CDR2 YSYEKL. The CDR3 is 17 residues long. V was pared by 5 bases and J by 5 bases, with 7 bases of the junction left unmatched. In DNA, the CDR3 is TGCGCCAGCAGCTCGGGACTAGCGGGGGGGCGAGGAGATACGCAGTATTTT. As protein: CASSSGLAGGRGDTQYF.

In its sample, this clonotype was seen a few times. The rearrangement uses TRBV5-1 and TRBJ2-5; the D gene is possibly TRBD1 (6 bases). The V gene's germline CDR1 is SGHRS and CDR2 YFSETQ. V was pared by 6 bases and J by 4 bases, with 13 bases between. The CDR3 loop spans 13 amino acids. The CDR3 sequence: CASTRGIGETQYF. In DNA form, the CDR3 reads TGCGCCAGCACAAGGGGGATTGGAGAGACCCAGTACTTC.

This clonotype has just a few counts. The chain has TRBV6-5 and TRBJ1-3, with D maybe TRBD1 (5 bases). The CDR3 loop spans 14 amino acids. Germline V gene data show CDR1 as MNHEY and CDR2 as SVGAGI. Deletions cut 2 bases from V and 0 bases from J, with 5 bases between. CDR3 protein: CASSYDSSGNTIYF. CDR3 DNA sequence: TGTGCCAGCAGTTACGACAGCTCTGGAAACACCATATATTTT.

The CDR3 DNA follows: TGTGCCAGCAGCGCTAACCGGGACCCTCCTACGCAGTATTTT. The encoded protein is CASSANRDPPTQYF. J is TRBJ2-3 and V is TRBV7-6; D might be TRBD1 or TRBD2, each matching 5 bases. Germline-derived CDR1 and CDR2 are SGHVS and FNYEAQ. The CDR3 consists of 14 residues. Deletions cut 5 bases from V and 8 bases from J, with 17 bases between.

V usage is TRBV4-2 and J usage is TRBJ2-1, with TRBD1 matching 8 bases. Per the germline V gene, CDR1 is LGHNA and CDR2 is YNFKEQ. The CDR3 has 15 amino acids. V shed 0 bases and J 5 bases; nucleotides not matched to a gene: 3. The CDR3 protein is CASSQDRGQHNEQFF. The CDR3 nucleotides read TGTGCCAGCAGCCAAGACAGGGGGCAACACAATGAGCAGTTCTTC.

This chain links TRBV3-1 with TRBJ2-4; unclear D gene. Per the germline V gene, CDR1 is LGHDT and CDR2 is YNNKEL (reference sequence). The CDR3 spans 12 residues. V gave up 2 bases and J gave up 6 bases, with 5 bases separating them. The CDR3 here is CASSQQPNIQYF. The CDR3 DNA is TGTGCCAGCAGCCAACAACCAAACATTCAGTACTTC.

This clonotype has a handful of counts. The CDR3 nucleotides are TGTGCCACCACACTTTTGGGACAGACAGATACGCAGTATTTT. This sequence encodes CATTLLGQTDTQYF. The gene calls are TRBV10-3 and TRBJ2-3, with TRBD1 matching 7 bases. V lost 10 bases and J lost 3; bases outside the gene matches: 10. The V gene's germline CDR1 is ENHRY and CDR2 SYGVKD. The CDR3 sequence is 14 residues long.